This is a list of T cell receptor beta chains from one sample in a study of blood T cells in healthy people across ages. TCRdb redid the calling of the 5' RACE reads with MiXCR, one entry per CDR3 protein. The data show roughly 1.5 million distinct CDR3 sequences, roughly 43% seen once. Sequenced sample: blood. Receptor source: a woman between 18 and 29 years old in good health. Each CDR3 is given with its conserved first and last residue. Each record gives: CDR3 protein, CDR3 DNA, clone size, J gene, D gene, V gene. The D gene is left open where the match is weak. Clone size is not always given. Where it is, it says once, few, many or a class for expanded clones.

CDR3 protein: CSARDLDGRTGYTF; CDR3 DNA: TGCAGTGCTAGAGATTTGGATGGTAGAACCGGCTACACCTTC; clone size: few; J gene: TRBJ1-2; D gene: -; V gene: TRBV20-1
CDR3 protein: CASSQPGKGGELFF; CDR3 DNA: TGCGCCAGCAGCCAGCCCGGGAAGGGCGGGGAGCTGTTTTTT; clone size: -; J gene: TRBJ2-2; D gene: -; V gene: TRBV4-1
CDR3 protein: CASSLVREEHNEQFF; CDR3 DNA: TGTGCCAGCAGTTTAGTTCGGGAGGAACACAATGAGCAGTTCTTC; clone size: -; J gene: TRBJ2-1; D gene: TRBD2; V gene: TRBV27
CDR3 protein: CSASTGNRGHEQFF; CDR3 DNA: TGCAGTGCTAGCACGGGAAACAGGGGTCATGAGCAGTTCTTC; clone size: few; J gene: TRBJ2-1; D gene: TRBD1; V gene: TRBV20-1
CDR3 protein: CASQGLADYNEQYF; CDR3 DNA: TGTGCCAGCCAGGGACTAGCGGATTACAATGAGCAGTACTTC; clone size: once; J gene: TRBJ2-5; D gene: TRBD2; V gene: TRBV6-1
CDR3 protein: CASGRDRDLAYEQYF; CDR3 DNA: TGTGCCAGCGGCCGGGACAGGGATTTAGCCTACGAGCAGTACTTC; clone size: -; J gene: TRBJ2-7; D gene: TRBD1; V gene: TRBV6-5
CDR3 protein: CASSPPRDLRSYEQYF; CDR3 DNA: TGTGCCAGCAGCCCCCCGAGGGACTTACGGTCCTACGAGCAGTACTTC; clone size: few; J gene: TRBJ2-7; D gene: -; V gene: TRBV7-9
CDR3 protein: CASSQDRRVWNSPLHF; CDR3 DNA: TGCGCCAGCAGCCAAGATCGAAGGGTATGGAATTCACCCCTCCACTTT; clone size: few; J gene: TRBJ1-6; D gene: -; V gene: TRBV4-3
CDR3 protein: CSARDLRTSGGEQYF; CDR3 DNA: TGCAGTGCTAGAGATCTCCGGACCTCTGGAGGCGAGCAGTACTTC; clone size: -; J gene: TRBJ2-7; D gene: -; V gene: TRBV20-1
CDR3 protein: CASSQESAGVYNEQFF; CDR3 DNA: TGCGCCAGCAGCCAAGAGAGCGCAGGGGTGTACAATGAGCAGTTCTTC; clone size: -; J gene: TRBJ2-1; D gene: -; V gene: TRBV4-1
CDR3 protein: CASSQEIAAPYNEQFF; CDR3 DNA: TGTGCCAGCAGCCAAGAGATAGCCGCTCCTTACAATGAGCAGTTCTTC; clone size: few; J gene: TRBJ2-1; D gene: -; V gene: TRBV4-2
CDR3 protein: CASNQLAGAGNEQFF; CDR3 DNA: TGTGCCAGCAACCAACTAGCGGGAGCGGGCAATGAGCAGTTCTTC; clone size: -; J gene: TRBJ2-1; D gene: TRBD2; V gene: TRBV28